This TCR beta chain was observed in a study of blood T cell repertoires in COVID-19 (dated by TCRdb to 2018 to 2021). Context from the whole study: The collaborator samples originated in the United States, Italy and Spain and spanned the acute and convalescent phases of COVID-19. The material from the prospective study consisted of cDNA or gDNA derived from T cells, B-cell-depleted T cells, or PBMCs. The dataset comprised deeply sampled blood TCRbeta repertoires from subjects exposed to, actively infected with, or recovered from COVID-19. The repertoires were released in a freely available public database intended as a resource for research on the immune response to SARS-CoV-2. The samples were drawn from two sources: the first 160 participants of the ongoing ImmuneRACE study, and 1,000 to 1,500 subjects contributed by 6 global collaborators. The sample metadata nearly always contained a de-identified subject ID, COVID-19 status, age in years and sex. Where available, HLA class I and class II types were taken from metadata supplied by the sample provider and were not determined by assay-based typing.

As regards this clone: Its antigen is not yet known. Base qualities are missing; no much larger clone stands one base away.

Here is what the overall study found, with its caveats: How much clinical and demographic metadata was included differed by source and by participant, and the metadata was provided uncurated.

TCRbeta CDR3 regions were amplified from genomic DNA by means of the immunoSEQ Assay, a bias-controlled multiplex PCR. Concerning the study's data processing: Within the assay, amplification of reference gene primers was used to estimate how many nucleated cells each sample contained. To quantify the absolute abundance of each unique TCRbeta CDR3 rearrangement, sequence reads were collapsed and filtered. For each sample, productive Simpson clonality was calculated as the square root of Simpson's diversity index over productive rearrangements. The immuneACCESS repertoire file appears here via TCRdb, limited to in-frame rearrangements. These files lack a portion of the clones; in checked studies, under half of the deficit traces to unresolved V genes, and the cause of the others is not known. V and J calls and clone size are those listed in that table; D and trimming were worked out from the DNA. In this sample the table shows 50,000 to 70,000 clones, more than 80% of which occur a single time. The ten top clones hold around 7.7% of the sample.

Collaborating institutions collected whole blood in K2EDTA tubes following their own protocols. For TCRbeta analysis, collaborators shipped samples in one of three forms: frozen whole blood, isolated PBMCs, or DNA extracted from either of those sample types. The CDR3 runs 13 amino acids, cysteine and phenylalanine included. Only the CDR3 part of the read is kept: 39 bases, read in frame from the first base. According to the germline V gene, CDR1 reads SGHDT and CDR2 reads YYEEEE. The junction carries 6 bases between V and J, which are trimmed by 2 bases and 1 base respectively. The sequenced sample was peripheral blood. This sequence was found in a human donor with active COVID-19. The donor label of this sample is uncertain. The chain uses TRBV5-6 and TRBJ2-5; TRBD1 might be the D gene, on 6 matching bases. The DNA sequence is given as TGTGCCAGCAGCTTACAGGGCCAAGAGACCCAGTACTTC. The translation is CASSLQGQETQYF.